This T cell receptor (beta chain) was retrieved from a study of T cells in Graves' hyperthyroidism and ophthalmopathy. Study-level findings and limits: Most clonotypes expanded in thyroid above 0.001 were likewise present in blood.

Details on this clonotype: Its antigen is unidentified.

From RNA transcripts, TCR beta CDR3 regions were amplified. First-round RT-PCR targeting the TCR CDR3 was performed with the HTBI primer set. TCRdb independently ran MiXCR on the multiplex PCR reads; one entry per CDR3 protein. The sample has about 290,000 distinct CDR3 sequences, around a sixth seen once; the top ten hold around a third. Clinical symptoms, serum thyroxine, TRAb, thyroid ultrasound and orbital computed tomography established diagnosis. This sample holds PBMCs from approximately 10 ml fresh peripheral blood. This receptor was obtained from a man aged 30 to 39 with Graves' hyperthyroidism. Sequenced: blood.

CDR3 region: CASSYAGLNYGYTF. In nucleotides, the CDR3 is TGTGCCAGCAGCTACGCAGGGCTTAACTATGGCTACACCTTC. V gene TRBV5-5 combines with J gene TRBJ1-2; D possibly corresponds to TRBD1 (5 bases). The V gene's germline CDR1 is SGHKS and CDR2 YYEKEE (reference sequence). V was trimmed by 3 bases and J by 1 base, leaving 10 bases between them. The CDR3 is made up of 14 amino acids.